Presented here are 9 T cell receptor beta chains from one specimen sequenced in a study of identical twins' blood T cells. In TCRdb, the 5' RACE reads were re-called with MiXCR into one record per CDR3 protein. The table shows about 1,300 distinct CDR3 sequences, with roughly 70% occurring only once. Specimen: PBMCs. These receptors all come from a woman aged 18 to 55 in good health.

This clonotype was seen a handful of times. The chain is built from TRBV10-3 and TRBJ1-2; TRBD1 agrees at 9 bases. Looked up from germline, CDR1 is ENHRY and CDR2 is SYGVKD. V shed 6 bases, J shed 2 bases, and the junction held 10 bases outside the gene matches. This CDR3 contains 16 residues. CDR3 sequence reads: CAIRALDRGRNYGYTF. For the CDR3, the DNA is TGTGCCATCAGGGCACTTGACAGGGGGAGAAACTATGGCTACACCTTC.

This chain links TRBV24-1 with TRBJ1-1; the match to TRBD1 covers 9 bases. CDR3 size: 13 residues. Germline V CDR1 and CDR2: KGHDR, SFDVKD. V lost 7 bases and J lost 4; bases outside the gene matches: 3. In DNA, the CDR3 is TGTGCCACCAGCAAGACAGGGGGCACTGAAGCTTTCTTT. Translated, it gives CATSKTGGTEAFF.

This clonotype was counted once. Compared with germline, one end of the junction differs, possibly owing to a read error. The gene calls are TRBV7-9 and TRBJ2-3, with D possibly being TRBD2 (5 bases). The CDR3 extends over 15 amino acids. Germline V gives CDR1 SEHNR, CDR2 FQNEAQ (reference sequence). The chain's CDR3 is CANSLGHRLTDTQYF. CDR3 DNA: TGTGCCAACAGCTTAGGTCACAGACTAACAGATACGCAGTATTTT.

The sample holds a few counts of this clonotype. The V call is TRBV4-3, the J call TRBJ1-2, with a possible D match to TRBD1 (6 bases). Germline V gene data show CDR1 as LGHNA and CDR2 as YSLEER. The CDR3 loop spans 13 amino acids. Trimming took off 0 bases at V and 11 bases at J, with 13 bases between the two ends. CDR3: CASSQDSGAEYTF. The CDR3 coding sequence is TGCGCCAGCAGCCAAGATTCAGGGGCGGAATACACCTTC.

The chain's CDR3 is CASSLWRDEQYF. The CDR3 nucleotides read TGTGCCAGCAGCTTATGGAGGGACGAGCAGTACTTC. The chain uses TRBV7-9 and TRBJ2-7; a possible D gene is TRBD2 (6 bases). CDR1 and CDR2 (germline): SEHNR, FQNEAQ (reference sequence). The CDR3 totals 12 residues. The V and J ends lost 2 bases and 5 bases respectively, with 7 bases between them.

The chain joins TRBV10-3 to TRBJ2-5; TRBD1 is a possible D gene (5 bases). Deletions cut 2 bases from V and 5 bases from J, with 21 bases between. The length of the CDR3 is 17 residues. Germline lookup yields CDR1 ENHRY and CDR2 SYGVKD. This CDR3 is CAISESSSGMGFETQYF. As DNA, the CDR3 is TGTGCCATCAGTGAGAGTTCGTCAGGGATGGGGTTTGAGACCCAGTACTTC.

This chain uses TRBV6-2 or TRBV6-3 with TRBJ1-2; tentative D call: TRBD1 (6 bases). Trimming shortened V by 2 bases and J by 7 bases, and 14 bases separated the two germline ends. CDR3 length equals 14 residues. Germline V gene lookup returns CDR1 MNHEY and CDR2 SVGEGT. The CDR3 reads CASSYVRGLGGYTF. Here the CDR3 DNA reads TGTGCCAGCAGTTACGTCCGGGGGCTTGGTGGCTACACCTTC.

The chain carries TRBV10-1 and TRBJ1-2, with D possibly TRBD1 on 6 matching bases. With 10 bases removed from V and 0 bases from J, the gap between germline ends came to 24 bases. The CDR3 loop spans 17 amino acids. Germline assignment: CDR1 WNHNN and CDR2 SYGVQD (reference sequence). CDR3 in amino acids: CATLNIPGERANYGYTF. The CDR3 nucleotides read TGCGCCACCCTAAATATTCCAGGGGAAAGGGCTAACTATGGCTACACCTTC.

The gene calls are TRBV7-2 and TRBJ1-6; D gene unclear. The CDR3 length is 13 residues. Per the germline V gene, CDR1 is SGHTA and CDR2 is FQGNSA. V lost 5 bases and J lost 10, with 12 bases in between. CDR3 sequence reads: CASSGLSASPLHF. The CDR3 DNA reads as TGTGCCAGCAGCGGCCTATCCGCCTCACCCCTCCACTTT.